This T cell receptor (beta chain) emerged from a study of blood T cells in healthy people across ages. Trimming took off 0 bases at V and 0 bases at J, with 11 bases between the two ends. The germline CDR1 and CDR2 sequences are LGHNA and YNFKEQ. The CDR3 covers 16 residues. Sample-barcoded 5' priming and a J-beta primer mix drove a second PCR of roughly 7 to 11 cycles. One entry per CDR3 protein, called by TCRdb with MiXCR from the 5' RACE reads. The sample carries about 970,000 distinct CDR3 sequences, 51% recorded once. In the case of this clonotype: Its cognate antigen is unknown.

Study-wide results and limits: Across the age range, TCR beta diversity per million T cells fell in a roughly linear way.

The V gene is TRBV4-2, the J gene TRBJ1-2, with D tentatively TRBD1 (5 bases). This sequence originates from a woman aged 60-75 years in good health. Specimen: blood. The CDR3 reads CASSQDEQASNYGYTF. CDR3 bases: TGTGCCAGCAGCCAAGACGAACAGGCATCTAACTATGGCTACACCTTC.